This TCR beta chain was captured in a study of T cells in Graves' hyperthyroidism and ophthalmopathy. Trimming left V 8 bases short and J 0 bases short, with 5 bases between. Germline V gene lookup returns CDR1 SNHLY and CDR2 FYNNEI. The CDR3 consists of 12 residues. Ten or more counts support this clonotype. TCR beta CDR3 sequences were amplified from RNA transcripts. The HTBI primer set served for first-round RT-PCR of the TCR CDR3. MiXCR was run by TCRdb on the multiplex PCR reads, yielding one entry per CDR3 protein. Seen here are more than 300,000 distinct CDR3 sequences, around a sixth observed once, and the top ten hold 35% to 50%.

The source is a man aged 18 to 30 with Graves' ophthalmopathy. The rearrangement links TRBV2 to TRBJ1-5, with TRBD1 as a possible D gene (5 bases). Sequencing was performed on blood. The CDR3 DNA reads TGTGCCAGCGGGGGTAGCAATCAGCCCCAGCATTTT. It is translated as CASGGSNQPQHF.